This entry concerns a single T cell receptor (beta chain). Its antigen is unidentified. The sample belongs to a study of T-cell reconstitution after alpha-beta-depleted transplantation in children. Findings and limits, study-wide: Newly generated T cells supplied most T-cell counts and diversity one year post-transplant. Some patients' high day-60 TCRbeta diversity was attributed to recipient cells surviving conditioning. Reports say that about two months after transplant, the alpha-beta T cells came out of several hundred graft clones that had expanded.

For TCRbeta, the library was prepared with unique molecular identifiers. TCRdb reanalysed the PCR reads using MiXCR and keeps one entry per CDR3 protein. The top ten clones hold approximately 28% of a sample with approximately 400,000 distinct CDR3 sequences, around 15% of them seen once. Germline V lookup: CDR1 KGHDR, CDR2 SFDVKD. This CDR3 is 14 amino acids long. V shed 4 bases and J 4 bases; nucleotides not matched to a gene: 1. The sequencing here drew on PBMCs, mostly from graft donor cells, taken 360 days after TCRalphabeta/CD19-depleted stem cell transplant. The TCR comes from a boy under two years old who had a stem cell transplant for Wiskott-Aldrich syndrome, so the T cells may come from the graft donor. V and J are TRBV24-1 and TRBJ2-2, with 8 bases matching TRBD1. CDR3 coding DNA: TGTGCCACCAGTGAAACAGGGGGCACCGGGGAGCTGTTTTTT. It specifies CATSETGGTGELFF.